These T cell receptor beta chains were read from a single sample in a study of T cells in Graves' hyperthyroidism and ophthalmopathy. MiXCR, run by TCRdb on the multiplex PCR reads, gives a single entry per CDR3 protein. Counted here are around 200,000 distinct CDR3 sequences, over 15% occurring once; the ten biggest clones make up under 35%. Sequencing was carried out using blood. These receptors came from a woman in her forties or fifties with Graves' hyperthyroidism. CDR3s include the opening cysteine and the closing phenylalanine or tryptophan. The D gene is left open where the match is weak. Clone sizes are given selectively: once, few, many, or a class where the clone is expanded.

abundance: many; d_gene: TRBD1; v_gene: TRBV11-2; j_gene: TRBJ2-3; CDR3nt: TGTGCCAGCAGCTTAGCCCCAGGGGGCAGTAGCACAGATACGCAGTATTTT; CDR3aa: CASSLAPGGSSTDTQYF
abundance: NA; d_gene: NA; v_gene: TRBV3-1; j_gene: TRBJ1-1; CDR3nt: TGTGCCAGCAGCCAAGATTTCGCGAACACTGAAGCTTTCTTT; CDR3aa: CASSQDFANTEAFF
abundance: many; d_gene: NA; v_gene: TRBV6-2/TRBV6-3; j_gene: TRBJ2-7; CDR3nt: TGTGCCAGCAGTTCCCCGGGACGGTCTTGGGAGCAGTACTTC; CDR3aa: CASSSPGRSWEQYF
abundance: NA; d_gene: TRBD1; v_gene: TRBV5-1; j_gene: TRBJ2-3; CDR3nt: TGCGCCAGCAGCTTGGCCGGGACAGACCGCACAGATACGCAGTATTTT; CDR3aa: CASSLAGTDRTDTQYF
abundance: many; d_gene: NA; v_gene: TRBV18; j_gene: TRBJ1-1; CDR3nt: TGTGCCAGCTCTCAAAGGATAGAAGGGCCTGAAGCTTTCTTT; CDR3aa: CASSQRIEGPEAFF
abundance: once; d_gene: TRBD1; v_gene: TRBV29-1; j_gene: TRBJ1-4; CDR3nt: TGCAGCGCAGCAGGCGACAGGGGGCGCGAAAAACTGTTTTTT; CDR3aa: CSAAGDRGREKLFF
abundance: many; d_gene: NA; v_gene: TRBV11-2; j_gene: TRBJ2-5; CDR3nt: TGTGCCAGCAGCTTAGGGCGTAGAGAGCAAGAGACCCAGTACTTC; CDR3aa: CASSLGRREQETQYF
abundance: many; d_gene: TRBD2; v_gene: TRBV29-1; j_gene: TRBJ2-1; CDR3nt: TGCAGCGTTGAAGGTGGGCTAGCGGGATGGAATGAGCAGTTCTTC; CDR3aa: CSVEGGLAGWNEQFF
abundance: many; d_gene: NA; v_gene: TRBV29-1; j_gene: TRBJ2-3; CDR3nt: TGCAGCGTTGCCGCTAGGTCGAGCACAGATACGCAGTATTTT; CDR3aa: CSVAARSSTDTQYF
abundance: many; d_gene: NA; v_gene: TRBV5-1; j_gene: TRBJ2-3; CDR3nt: TGCGCCAGCAGCTTAGTGGGGGGGCTCACAGATACGCAGTATTTT; CDR3aa: CASSLVGGLTDTQYF
abundance: many; d_gene: NA; v_gene: TRBV9; j_gene: TRBJ2-2; CDR3nt: TGTGCCAGCGCTCTCGCGAACACCGGGGAGCTGTTTTTT; CDR3aa: CASALANTGELFF
abundance: many; d_gene: NA; v_gene: TRBV6-5; j_gene: TRBJ2-2; CDR3nt: TGTGCCAGCAGTTACTCAAGGAGGCAGTCCGGGGAGCTGTTTTTT; CDR3aa: CASSYSRRQSGELFF
abundance: many; d_gene: NA; v_gene: TRBV29-1; j_gene: TRBJ1-2; CDR3nt: TGCAGCGTTGAAGAAGGGGGAAACTATGGCTACACCTTC; CDR3aa: CSVEEGGNYGYTF
abundance: many; d_gene: NA; v_gene: TRBV7-2; j_gene: TRBJ2-5; CDR3nt: TGTGCCAGCAGCTTAGCCGTACTAGAGGCAGAGACCCAGTACTTC; CDR3aa: CASSLAVLEAETQYF
abundance: NA; d_gene: TRBD1; v_gene: TRBV2; j_gene: TRBJ1-1; CDR3nt: TGTGCCAGCACTGGACAGGGGTTGACTGAAGCTTTCTTT; CDR3aa: CASTGQGLTEAFF
abundance: many; d_gene: NA; v_gene: TRBV2; j_gene: TRBJ1-2; CDR3nt: TGTGCCAGCCGAAGAGGGGGAAACTATGGCTACACCTTC; CDR3aa: CASRRGGNYGYTF
abundance: few; d_gene: NA; v_gene: TRBV5-6; j_gene: TRBJ2-2; CDR3nt: TGTGCCAGCAGCTTGGTTGGCGGGCAGGGCACCGGGGAGCTGTTTTTT; CDR3aa: CASSLVGGQGTGELFF
abundance: many; d_gene: TRBD1; v_gene: TRBV3-1; j_gene: TRBJ2-3; CDR3nt: TGTGCCTGCCGGGACAGGGGCACAGATACGCAGTATTTT; CDR3aa: CACRDRGTDTQYF
abundance: many; d_gene: NA; v_gene: TRBV5-1; j_gene: TRBJ1-2; CDR3nt: TGCGCCAGCAGCATTGGACACGGCGGGGTCTATGGCTACACCTTC; CDR3aa: CASSIGHGGVYGYTF
abundance: NA; d_gene: NA; v_gene: TRBV28; j_gene: TRBJ2-7; CDR3nt: TGTGCCAGCAGCCCCGCCCCCTACGAGCAGTACTTC; CDR3aa: CASSPAPYEQYF
abundance: many; d_gene: NA; v_gene: TRBV12-3/TRBV12-4; j_gene: TRBJ1-6; CDR3nt: TGTGCCAGCAGTTTACAGAATTCACCCCTCCACTTT; CDR3aa: CASSLQNSPLHF
abundance: many; d_gene: NA; v_gene: TRBV6-1; j_gene: TRBJ2-7; CDR3nt: TGTGCCAGCAGAGGGGCCGGCAGCTACGAGCAGTACTTC; CDR3aa: CASRGAGSYEQYF
abundance: few; d_gene: NA; v_gene: TRBV24-1; j_gene: TRBJ1-5; CDR3nt: TGTGCCACCAGTGAGGACCTTAGCAATCAGCCCCAGCATTTT; CDR3aa: CATSEDLSNQPQHF
abundance: NA; d_gene: NA; v_gene: TRBV7-9; j_gene: TRBJ2-5; CDR3nt: TGTGCCAGCAGTCATCTCAGTGGCGGGGAGACCCAGTACTTC; CDR3aa: CASSHLSGGETQYF
abundance: many; d_gene: NA; v_gene: TRBV7-2; j_gene: TRBJ2-1; CDR3nt: TGTGCCAGCAGCTTATCCCTAGCGAGCACACAGGAGCAGTTCTTC; CDR3aa: CASSLSLASTQEQFF
abundance: many; d_gene: NA; v_gene: TRBV3-1; j_gene: TRBJ2-7; CDR3nt: TGTGCCAGCAGGCCAGGACGGTCCTACGAGCAGTACTTC; CDR3aa: CASRPGRSYEQYF
abundance: many; d_gene: NA; v_gene: TRBV20-1; j_gene: TRBJ2-7; CDR3nt: TGCAGTGCTCGGGACACCACGGGTATTAGGATCGAGCAGTACTTC; CDR3aa: CSARDTTGIRIEQYF
abundance: NA; d_gene: NA; v_gene: TRBV4-2; j_gene: TRBJ2-5; CDR3nt: TGTGCCAGCAGCCAAGGAGGAGACGACCAAGAGACCCAGTACTTC; CDR3aa: CASSQGGDDQETQYF
abundance: many; d_gene: NA; v_gene: TRBV12-3/TRBV12-4; j_gene: TRBJ1-1; CDR3nt: TGTGCCAGCAGTCCCCTGGGAGGCCGGCACACTGAAGCTTTCTTT; CDR3aa: CASSPLGGRHTEAFF
abundance: many; d_gene: TRBD1; v_gene: TRBV6-1; j_gene: TRBJ2-7; CDR3nt: TGTGCCAGCTGGACAGGGGGGGAGCAGTACTTC; CDR3aa: CASWTGGEQYF
abundance: many; d_gene: NA; v_gene: TRBV10-2; j_gene: TRBJ2-7; CDR3nt: TGCGCCAGCAGTGGGACATACCACGAGCAGTACTTC; CDR3aa: CASSGTYHEQYF
abundance: many; d_gene: NA; v_gene: TRBV11-2; j_gene: TRBJ1-1; CDR3nt: TGTGCCAGCAGCTTAGTTTGGAGGGCTTTGAGCACTGAAGCTTTCTTT; CDR3aa: CASSLVWRALSTEAFF
abundance: many; d_gene: TRBD1; v_gene: TRBV29-1; j_gene: TRBJ1-1; CDR3nt: TGCAGCGTTCAACAGGGGTTGCGGTACACTGAAGCTTTCTTT; CDR3aa: CSVQQGLRYTEAFF
abundance: many; d_gene: NA; v_gene: TRBV5-1; j_gene: TRBJ2-1; CDR3nt: TGCGCCAGCAGCTCGGGCGGGCTAGCTCCCCGCCGAGGGGAGCAGTTCTTC; CDR3aa: CASSSGGLAPRRGEQFF
abundance: many; d_gene: NA; v_gene: TRBV12-3/TRBV12-4; j_gene: TRBJ1-2; CDR3nt: TGTGCCAGCAGCCTCTTGGGTGGGAAAGCTAACTATGGCTACACCTTC; CDR3aa: CASSLLGGKANYGYTF
abundance: many; d_gene: TRBD1; v_gene: TRBV6-1; j_gene: TRBJ2-6; CDR3nt: TGTGCCAGCAGTGCTACAGGGGGCCTCTCTGGGGCCAACGTCCTGACTTTC; CDR3aa: CASSATGGLSGANVLTF
abundance: many; d_gene: TRBD1; v_gene: TRBV29-1; j_gene: TRBJ2-3; CDR3nt: TGCAGCGTTGAATTCCGGGACAGTAGCACAGATACGCAGTATTTT; CDR3aa: CSVEFRDSSTDTQYF
abundance: few; d_gene: TRBD1; v_gene: TRBV6-1; j_gene: TRBJ2-1; CDR3nt: TGTGCCAGCAGTGGGGGACAGGGCTACAATGAGCAGTTCTTC; CDR3aa: CASSGGQGYNEQFF
abundance: NA; d_gene: TRBD1; v_gene: TRBV3-1; j_gene: TRBJ2-7; CDR3nt: TGTGCCAGCAGCCGCCTATTAGGACAGGGACCCGGACTGGGCGGCGAGCAGTACTTC; CDR3aa: CASSRLLGQGPGLGGEQYF
abundance: many; d_gene: NA; v_gene: TRBV20-1; j_gene: TRBJ1-5; CDR3nt: TGCAGTGCTAAGACAGTAGATAGCAATCAGCCCCAGCATTTT; CDR3aa: CSAKTVDSNQPQHF
abundance: many; d_gene: NA; v_gene: TRBV16; j_gene: TRBJ1-5; CDR3nt: TGTGCCAGCAGCCGTTGGCAGGCTGAAATCGAGCCCCAGCATTTT; CDR3aa: CASSRWQAEIEPQHF
abundance: many; d_gene: NA; v_gene: TRBV20-1; j_gene: TRBJ1-1; CDR3nt: TGCAGTGTCAGAAACCCGCAGAACACTGAAGCTTTCTTT; CDR3aa: CSVRNPQNTEAFF
abundance: once; d_gene: TRBD1; v_gene: TRBV9; j_gene: TRBJ1-4; CDR3nt: TGTGCCAGCAGCTACCGGGACAGGGTCCCAACTAATGAAAAACTGTTTTTT; CDR3aa: CASSYRDRVPTNEKLFF
abundance: many; d_gene: NA; v_gene: TRBV5-1; j_gene: TRBJ1-2; CDR3nt: TGCGCCAGCAGCTTGGATGGGATCCCGGGGTATGGCTACACCTTC; CDR3aa: CASSLDGIPGYGYTF
abundance: NA; d_gene: TRBD1; v_gene: TRBV18; j_gene: TRBJ2-1; CDR3nt: TGTGCCAGCTCACTTACAGGGGGCAGTGAGCAGTTCTTC; CDR3aa: CASSLTGGSEQFF
abundance: many; d_gene: TRBD2; v_gene: TRBV5-1; j_gene: TRBJ2-7; CDR3nt: TGCGCCAGCAGCTTGGAACCAGCGGGGGGGCACTACGAGCAGTACTTC; CDR3aa: CASSLEPAGGHYEQYF
abundance: many; d_gene: NA; v_gene: TRBV3-1; j_gene: TRBJ2-5; CDR3nt: TGTGCCAGCAGTTCGATAGAGACCCAGTACTTC; CDR3aa: CASSSIETQYF
abundance: NA; d_gene: TRBD1; v_gene: TRBV20-1; j_gene: TRBJ1-5; CDR3nt: TGCAGTGCTGCCGGGACAGGGAGGGATAATAGCAATCAGCCCCAGCATTTT; CDR3aa: CSAAGTGRDNSNQPQHF
abundance: many; d_gene: NA; v_gene: TRBV7-6; j_gene: TRBJ2-3; CDR3nt: TGTGCCAGCAGCTTAGCGGGCCGCACAGATACGCAGTATTTT; CDR3aa: CASSLAGRTDTQYF
abundance: many; d_gene: NA; v_gene: TRBV12-3/TRBV12-4; j_gene: TRBJ1-2; CDR3nt: TGTGCCAGCAGTTCGACAGCTAACTATGGCTACACCTTC; CDR3aa: CASSSTANYGYTF
abundance: many; d_gene: NA; v_gene: TRBV24-1; j_gene: TRBJ2-7; CDR3nt: TGTGCCACCAGTGATCCTACAGGAAACGAGCAGTACTTC; CDR3aa: CATSDPTGNEQYF
abundance: many; d_gene: NA; v_gene: TRBV6-5; j_gene: TRBJ1-1; CDR3nt: TGTGCCAGCAGTTACTCGATACAGGGCGGGGCTGAAGCTTTCTTT; CDR3aa: CASSYSIQGGAEAFF
abundance: many; d_gene: NA; v_gene: TRBV20-1; j_gene: TRBJ2-7; CDR3nt: TGCAGTGCTAAGATACCGGGACGCCCCGGCTACGAGCAGTACTTC; CDR3aa: CSAKIPGRPGYEQYF
abundance: NA; d_gene: TRBD2; v_gene: TRBV20-1; j_gene: TRBJ2-7; CDR3nt: TGCAGTGCTAGTCCGGGGGGCGAGCAGTACTTC; CDR3aa: CSASPGGEQYF
abundance: NA; d_gene: NA; v_gene: TRBV4-2; j_gene: TRBJ2-1; CDR3nt: TGTGCCAGCAGCTCTCAGGTGTCTCGGAGCTCCTACAATGAGCAGTTCTTC; CDR3aa: CASSSQVSRSSYNEQFF
abundance: few; d_gene: TRBD2; v_gene: TRBV4-1; j_gene: TRBJ2-2; CDR3nt: TGTGCCAGCAGCCCCATCGGGACTAGCGGGGGGGCCGGGGAGCTGTTTTTT; CDR3aa: CASSPIGTSGGAGELFF
abundance: NA; d_gene: NA; v_gene: TRBV28; j_gene: TRBJ1-2; CDR3nt: TGTGCCAGCAAGGAAGGCGGAGCTAACTATGGCTACACCTTC; CDR3aa: CASKEGGANYGYTF